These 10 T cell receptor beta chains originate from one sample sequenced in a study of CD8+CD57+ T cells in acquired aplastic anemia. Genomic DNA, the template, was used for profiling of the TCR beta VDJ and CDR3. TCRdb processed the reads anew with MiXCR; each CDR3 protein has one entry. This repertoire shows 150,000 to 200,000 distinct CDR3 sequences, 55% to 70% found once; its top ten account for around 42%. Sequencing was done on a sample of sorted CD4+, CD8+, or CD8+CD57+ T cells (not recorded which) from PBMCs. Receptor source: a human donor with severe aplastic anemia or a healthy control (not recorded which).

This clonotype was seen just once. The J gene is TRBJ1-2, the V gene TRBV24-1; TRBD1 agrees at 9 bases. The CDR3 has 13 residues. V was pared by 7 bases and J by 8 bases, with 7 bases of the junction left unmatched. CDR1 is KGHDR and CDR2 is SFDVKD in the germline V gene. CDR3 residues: CATSTQGAWGYTF. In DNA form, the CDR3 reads TGTGCCACCAGCACACAGGGGGCGTGGGGCTACACCTTC.

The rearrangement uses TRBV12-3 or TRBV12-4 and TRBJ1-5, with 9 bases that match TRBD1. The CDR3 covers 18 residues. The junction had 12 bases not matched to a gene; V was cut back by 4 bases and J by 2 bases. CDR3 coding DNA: TGTGCCAGCAGTTCCGGGACAGGGATTCGATCGGGCAATCAGCCCCAGCATTTT. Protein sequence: CASSSGTGIRSGNQPQHF.

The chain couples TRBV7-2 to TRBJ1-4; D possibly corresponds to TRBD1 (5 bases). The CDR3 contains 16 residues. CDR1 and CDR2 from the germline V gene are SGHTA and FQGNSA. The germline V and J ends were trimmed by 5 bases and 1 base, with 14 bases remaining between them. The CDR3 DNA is TGTGCCAGCAGCGACCCTCGGGGGGTAACTAATGAAAAACTGTTTTTT. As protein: CASSDPRGVTNEKLFF.

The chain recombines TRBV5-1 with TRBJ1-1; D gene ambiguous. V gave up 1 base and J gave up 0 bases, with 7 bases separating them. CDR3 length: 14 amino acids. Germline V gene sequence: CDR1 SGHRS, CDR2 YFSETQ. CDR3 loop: CASSLNTMNTEAFF. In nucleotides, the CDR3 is TGCGCCAGCAGCTTGAACACTATGAACACTGAAGCTTTCTTT.

CDR3 sequence: CATRVLNTEAFF. In DNA form, the CDR3 reads TGTGCCACGCGAGTGCTGAACACTGAAGCTTTCTTT. The V call is TRBV12-3 or TRBV12-4, the J call TRBJ1-1; D remains unclear. The V end lost 10 bases, the J end lost 0 bases, and 9 bases lay between the germline ends. CDR3 size: 12 residues.

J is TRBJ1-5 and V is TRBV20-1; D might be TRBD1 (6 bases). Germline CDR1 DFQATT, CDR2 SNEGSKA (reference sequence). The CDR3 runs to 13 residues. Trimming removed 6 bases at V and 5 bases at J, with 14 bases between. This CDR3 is CSAHDRIDQPQHF. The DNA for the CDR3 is TGCAGTGCCCACGACAGGATAGATCAGCCCCAGCATTTT.

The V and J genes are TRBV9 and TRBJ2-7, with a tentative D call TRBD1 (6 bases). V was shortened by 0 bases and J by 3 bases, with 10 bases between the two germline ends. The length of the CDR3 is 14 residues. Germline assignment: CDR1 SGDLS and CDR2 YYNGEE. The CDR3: CASSVGTAVYEQYF. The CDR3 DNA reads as TGTGCCAGCAGCGTAGGGACAGCCGTCTACGAGCAGTACTTC.

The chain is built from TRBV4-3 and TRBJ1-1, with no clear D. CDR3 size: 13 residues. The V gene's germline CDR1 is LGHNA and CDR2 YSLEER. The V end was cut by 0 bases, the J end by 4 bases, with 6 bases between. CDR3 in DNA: TGCGCCAGCAGCCAAGATCCCAGCACTGAAGCTTTCTTT. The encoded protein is CASSQDPSTEAFF.

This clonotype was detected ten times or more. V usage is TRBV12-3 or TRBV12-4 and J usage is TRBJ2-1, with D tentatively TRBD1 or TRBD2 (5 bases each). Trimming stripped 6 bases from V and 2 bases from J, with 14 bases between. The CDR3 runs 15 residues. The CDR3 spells CASRDGTGTYNEQFF. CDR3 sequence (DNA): TGTGCCAGCAGGGATGGGACGGGGACCTACAATGAGCAGTTCTTC.

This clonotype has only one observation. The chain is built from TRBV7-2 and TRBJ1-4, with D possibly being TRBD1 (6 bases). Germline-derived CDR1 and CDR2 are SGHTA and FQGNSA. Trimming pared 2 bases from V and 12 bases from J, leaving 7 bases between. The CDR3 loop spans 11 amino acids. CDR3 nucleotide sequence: TGTGCCAGCAGCTTAACAGGGCAACTGTTTTTT. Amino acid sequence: CASSLTGQLFF. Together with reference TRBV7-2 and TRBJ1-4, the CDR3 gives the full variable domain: GAGVSQSPSNKVTEKGKDVELRCDPISGHTALYWYRQSLGQGLEFLIYFQGNSAPDKSGLPSDRFSAERTGGSVSTLTIQRTQQEDSAVYLCASSLTGQLFFGSGTQLSVL.